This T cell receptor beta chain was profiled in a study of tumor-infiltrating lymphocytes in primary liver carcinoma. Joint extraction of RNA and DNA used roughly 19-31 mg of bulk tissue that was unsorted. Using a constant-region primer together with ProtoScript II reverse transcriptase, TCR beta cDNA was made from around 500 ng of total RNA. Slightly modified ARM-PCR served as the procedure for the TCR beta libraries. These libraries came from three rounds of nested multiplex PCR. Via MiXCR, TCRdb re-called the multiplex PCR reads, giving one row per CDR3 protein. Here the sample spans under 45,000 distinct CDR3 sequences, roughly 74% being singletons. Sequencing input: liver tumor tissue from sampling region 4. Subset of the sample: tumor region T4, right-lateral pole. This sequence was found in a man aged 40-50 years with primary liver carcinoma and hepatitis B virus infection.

CDR3 region: CASRGEGTEMQYF. For the CDR3, the DNA is TGTGCCAGCAGAGGGGAGGGCACAGAAATGCAGTATTTT. The chain carries TRBV9 and TRBJ2-3; the match to TRBD2 covers 7 bases. This CDR3 is 13 amino acids long. The trim removed 5 bases at V and 11 bases at J, leaving 11 bases unmatched. Germline V gene sequence: CDR1 SGDLS, CDR2 YYNGEE.